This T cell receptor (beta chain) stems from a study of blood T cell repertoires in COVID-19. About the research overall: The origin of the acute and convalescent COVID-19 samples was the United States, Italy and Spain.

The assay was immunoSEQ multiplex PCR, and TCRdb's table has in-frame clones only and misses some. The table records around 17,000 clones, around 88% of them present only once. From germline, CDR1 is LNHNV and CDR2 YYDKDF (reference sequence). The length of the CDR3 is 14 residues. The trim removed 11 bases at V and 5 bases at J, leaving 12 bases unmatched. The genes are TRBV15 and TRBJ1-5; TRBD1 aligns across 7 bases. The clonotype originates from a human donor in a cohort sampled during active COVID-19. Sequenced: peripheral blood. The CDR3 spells CAVSSGQGDQPQHF. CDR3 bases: TGTGCCGTTTCTTCGGGGCAGGGGGATCAGCCCCAGCATTTT.